A selection of T cell receptor beta chains follows, all from one sample in a study of blood T cell repertoires in COVID-19. The data were produced by immunoSEQ multiplex PCR, yet TCRdb's version contains in-frame clones alone and is incomplete. The sample yields approximately 300,000 clones, around 90% seen once. The source material was peripheral blood. The source of these receptors is a woman aged 45 to 65 who had recovered from COVID-19. CDR3s include the opening cysteine and the closing phenylalanine or tryptophan. Each record gives: D gene, clone size, J gene, V gene, CDR3 DNA, CDR3 protein. A D gene is named only where the DNA matches it firmly. Only part of the rows carry a size: once, few, many, or a class if the clone is expanded.

d_gene: .; abundance: .; j_gene: TRBJ1-2; v_gene: TRBV6-2/TRBV6-3; CDR3nt: TGTGCCAGCAGTTACGATGGGCATAACTATGGCTACACCTTC; CDR3aa: CASSYDGHNYGYTF
d_gene: TRBD1; abundance: many; j_gene: TRBJ1-5; v_gene: TRBV6-6; CDR3nt: TGTGCCAGCAGTCTACCCCGACAGGGGGCGAATCAGCCCCAGCATTTT; CDR3aa: CASSLPRQGANQPQHF
d_gene: TRBD1; abundance: .; j_gene: TRBJ1-1; v_gene: TRBV19; CDR3nt: TGTGCCAGTAGGGAAGGACAGGGTTGGCCTGAAGCTTTCTTT; CDR3aa: CASREGQGWPEAFF
d_gene: .; abundance: .; j_gene: TRBJ1-6; v_gene: TRBV6-2/TRBV6-3; CDR3nt: TGTGCCAGCAGCAAAACAGCGGCGAATTCACCCCTCCACTTT; CDR3aa: CASSKTAANSPLHF
d_gene: .; abundance: .; j_gene: TRBJ2-7; v_gene: TRBV2; CDR3nt: TGTGCCAGCAAATGGGGACGGGAGTCCTACGAGCAGTACTTC; CDR3aa: CASKWGRESYEQYF
d_gene: .; abundance: .; j_gene: TRBJ1-1; v_gene: TRBV7-2; CDR3nt: TGTGCCAGCAGCTCGGGACTCCTGGCTGAAGCTTTCTTT; CDR3aa: CASSSGLLAEAFF
d_gene: TRBD1; abundance: .; j_gene: TRBJ1-1; v_gene: TRBV5-6; CDR3nt: TGTGCCAGCAGCTTGGTGTCAGGGGGCATGAACACTGAAGCTTTCTTT; CDR3aa: CASSLVSGGMNTEAFF
d_gene: TRBD1; abundance: .; j_gene: TRBJ2-1; v_gene: TRBV5-5; CDR3nt: TGTGCCAGCAGCAGGACAGGGGAAGTAGTTAGGAATGAGCAGTTCTTC; CDR3aa: CASSRTGEVVRNEQFF
d_gene: TRBD2; abundance: .; j_gene: TRBJ2-7; v_gene: TRBV3-1/TRBV3-2; CDR3nt: TGTGCCAGCAGCCACCGCCGGACTAGCGGAAGCTCCTACGAGCAGTACTTC; CDR3aa: CASSHRRTSGSSYEQYF
d_gene: TRBD1; abundance: .; j_gene: TRBJ2-5; v_gene: TRBV28; CDR3nt: TGTGCCAGCAGTGGGCGGGACAGGGCTTACCAAGAGACCCAGTACTTC; CDR3aa: CASSGRDRAYQETQYF
d_gene: .; abundance: .; j_gene: TRBJ2-3; v_gene: TRBV5-4; CDR3nt: TGTGCCAGCAGCTCCTCCCGGGCCCGGGGTGGTGCAGATACGCAGTATTTT; CDR3aa: CASSSSRARGGADTQYF
d_gene: .; abundance: .; j_gene: TRBJ2-7; v_gene: TRBV19; CDR3nt: TGTGCCAGTAGTATGAGGGAGTCTGCCTACGAGCAGTACTTC; CDR3aa: CASSMRESAYEQYF
d_gene: TRBD2; abundance: .; j_gene: TRBJ2-7; v_gene: TRBV18; CDR3nt: TGTGCCAGCTCCCCGCCGGTAGCGGGGGGTAACGAGCAGTACTTC; CDR3aa: CASSPPVAGGNEQYF
d_gene: .; abundance: once; j_gene: TRBJ2-7; v_gene: TRBV6-4; CDR3nt: TGTGCCAGCAGTAGTTTACCAGGGACAACTCTCAACGAGCAGTACTTC; CDR3aa: CASSSLPGTTLNEQYF
d_gene: .; abundance: .; j_gene: TRBJ2-7; v_gene: TRBV27; CDR3nt: TGTGCCAGCAGTTTACGGGAAGGGGGGGACGAGCAGTACTTC; CDR3aa: CASSLREGGDEQYF
d_gene: .; abundance: .; j_gene: TRBJ1-2; v_gene: TRBV7-2; CDR3nt: TGTGCCAGCAGCTTAGTTGGTACAGCTTATGGCTACACCTTC; CDR3aa: CASSLVGTAYGYTF
d_gene: TRBD2; abundance: .; j_gene: TRBJ2-5; v_gene: TRBV29-1; CDR3nt: TGCAGCGGGGAAAGCGGGGCTCAAGAGACCCAGTACTTC; CDR3aa: CSGESGAQETQYF
d_gene: TRBD1; abundance: .; j_gene: TRBJ1-1; v_gene: TRBV5-1; CDR3nt: TGCGCCAGCAGCTCCGGACAGGCTAGGAACACTGAAGCTTTCTTT; CDR3aa: CASSSGQARNTEAFF
d_gene: .; abundance: once; j_gene: TRBJ1-5; v_gene: TRBV7-2; CDR3nt: TGTGCCAGCAGCTCAGCCCCGCCAGGGCTCAATCAGCCCCAGCATTTT; CDR3aa: CASSSAPPGLNQPQHF
d_gene: TRBD1; abundance: .; j_gene: TRBJ1-1; v_gene: TRBV6-2/TRBV6-3; CDR3nt: TGTGCCAGCAGTTACGGGACAGGCGTTAGCACTGAAGCTTTCTTT; CDR3aa: CASSYGTGVSTEAFF
d_gene: TRBD2; abundance: .; j_gene: TRBJ2-1; v_gene: TRBV5-1; CDR3nt: TGCGCCAGCAGCCTTAGCGGGGGGGCCGCGGCTGAGCAGTTCTTC; CDR3aa: CASSLSGGAAAEQFF
d_gene: TRBD2; abundance: .; j_gene: TRBJ2-1; v_gene: TRBV5-1; CDR3nt: TGCGCCAGCAGCTTGCTGGCTAGCGGGGGGAATGAGCAGTTCTTC; CDR3aa: CASSLLASGGNEQFF
d_gene: TRBD1; abundance: once; j_gene: TRBJ1-6; v_gene: TRBV10-3; CDR3nt: TGTGCCATCAGTGAATCCGCGGCAGGGGGTACGGATTCACCCCTCCACTTT; CDR3aa: CAISESAAGGTDSPLHF
d_gene: .; abundance: .; j_gene: TRBJ2-7; v_gene: TRBV10-3; CDR3nt: TGTGCCATCGGCGGCAGGGGAACCTACGAGCAGTACTTC; CDR3aa: CAIGGRGTYEQYF
d_gene: .; abundance: .; j_gene: TRBJ1-1; v_gene: TRBV7-3; CDR3nt: TGTGCCAGCAGCTCGGGGACCAGGGGCGCTGAAGCTTTCTTT; CDR3aa: CASSSGTRGAEAFF
d_gene: .; abundance: .; j_gene: TRBJ1-1; v_gene: TRBV19; CDR3nt: TGTGCCAGTACTCAGCGGACTGAAGCTTTCTTT; CDR3aa: CASTQRTEAFF
d_gene: TRBD1; abundance: .; j_gene: TRBJ1-2; v_gene: TRBV29-1; CDR3nt: TGCAGCGTTGAGGGACAGATCTATGGCTACACCTTC; CDR3aa: CSVEGQIYGYTF
d_gene: TRBD2; abundance: .; j_gene: TRBJ2-4; v_gene: TRBV5-4; CDR3nt: TGTGCCAGCACCCAAGCGGGGTTAGCCAAAAACATTCAGTACTTC; CDR3aa: CASTQAGLAKNIQYF
d_gene: .; abundance: .; j_gene: TRBJ1-2; v_gene: TRBV5-1; CDR3nt: TGCGCCAGCAGCTTGTTTGCCAGGGAAGGGGGCTACACCTTC; CDR3aa: CASSLFAREGGYTF
d_gene: .; abundance: .; j_gene: TRBJ2-6; v_gene: TRBV18; CDR3nt: TGTGCCAGCTCACTGCTCGCCAGGGCTGGGGCCAACGTCCTGACTTTC; CDR3aa: CASSLLARAGANVLTF
d_gene: .; abundance: .; j_gene: TRBJ1-6; v_gene: TRBV20-1; CDR3nt: TGCAGTGCTAGTTACGGGGTCAAGAATTCACCCCTCCACTTT; CDR3aa: CSASYGVKNSPLHF
d_gene: TRBD2; abundance: .; j_gene: TRBJ2-3; v_gene: TRBV5-4; CDR3nt: TGTGCCAGCAGTGCGGGTGGTGGGGGAGGGCGGGCAGATACGCAGTATTTT; CDR3aa: CASSAGGGGGRADTQYF
d_gene: .; abundance: .; j_gene: TRBJ2-1; v_gene: TRBV5-1; CDR3nt: TGCGCCAGCTCAGGTCAGGGGTCCTCCTACAATGAGCAGTTCTTC; CDR3aa: CASSGQGSSYNEQFF
d_gene: TRBD2; abundance: .; j_gene: TRBJ2-2; v_gene: TRBV29-1; CDR3nt: TGCAGCGTTGAACTTAGAACTAGCGGGATGACCGGGGAGCTGTTTTTT; CDR3aa: CSVELRTSGMTGELFF
d_gene: TRBD1; abundance: .; j_gene: TRBJ1-1; v_gene: TRBV2; CDR3nt: TGTGCCAGCAGCCGGACAGGGGTGAACACTGAAGCTTTCTTT; CDR3aa: CASSRTGVNTEAFF
d_gene: .; abundance: once; j_gene: TRBJ2-7; v_gene: TRBV4-2; CDR3nt: TGTGCCAGCAGCCAAGATGCAGGGGAGAATCCGTACTTC; CDR3aa: CASSQDAGENPYF
d_gene: TRBD1; abundance: .; j_gene: TRBJ1-6; v_gene: TRBV28; CDR3nt: TGTGCCAGCAGTCCCCCGACAGGGGCGAATTCACCCCTCCACTTT; CDR3aa: CASSPPTGANSPLHF